Below, 29 T cell receptor beta chains from the same sample are listed, as sequenced in a study of human T cells and chemical hapten exposure. TCRdb re-derived calls from the RACE reads in MiXCR, one entry per CDR3 protein. Counted here are roughly 190,000 distinct CDR3 sequences, 20% to 25% occurring once; the ten biggest clones make up over 6.5%. Regarding time point: patch test 1, 2 weeks after DPC sensitization. Documented treatment: therapeutic diphenylcyclopropenone sensitization with weekly scalp DPC. The specimen was whole blood, collected in connection with sensitization to the hapten diphenylcyclopropenone (DPC). The receptors shown here come from a woman in her forties or fifties with alopecia areata. Some clones in this sample may be carry-over from other donors' samples.

The rearrangement uses TRBV5-1 and TRBJ2-5; no clear D. Germline V gives CDR1 SGHRS, CDR2 YFSETQ. V was clipped by 0 bases and J by 2 bases, with 5 bases between them. There are 13 residues in the CDR3. The CDR3 sequence is CASSLDVQETQYF. As DNA, the CDR3 is TGCGCCAGCAGCTTGGACGTTCAAGAGACCCAGTACTTC.

The chain carries TRBV15 and TRBJ2-4; D is undetermined. This CDR3 comprises 15 residues. V dropped 0 bases and J dropped 6 bases, with 12 bases sitting between them. Per germline, CDR1 LNHNV and CDR2 YYDKDF (reference sequence). CDR3 residues: CATSRDLVPLNIQYF. The DNA for the CDR3 is TGTGCCACCAGCAGAGATTTGGTCCCGCTAAACATTCAGTACTTC. Complete variable domain (other parts from reference TRBV15 and TRBJ2-4): DAMVIQNPRYQVTQFGKPVTLSCSQTLNHNVMYWYQQKSSQAPKLLFHYYDKDFNNEADTPDNFQSRRPNTSFCFLDIRSPGLGDTAMYLCATSRDLVPLNIQYFGAGTRLSVL.

The chain links TRBV16 to TRBJ2-7; D not resolved. The length of the CDR3 is 15 residues. The ends were cut back, 7 bases at V and 2 bases at J, with 18 bases in the middle. CDR1 is KGHSY, CDR2 FQNENV, per germline. The CDR3 nucleotides are TGTGCCAGCACCCCACTGCGGCAAGATGCCTACGAGCAGTACTTC. Its protein product is CASTPLRQDAYEQYF. The whole variable domain, filled in from reference TRBV16 and TRBJ2-7, reads GEEVAQTPKHLVRGEGQKAKLYCAPIKGHSYVFWYQQVLKNEFKFLISFQNENVFDETGMPKERFSAKCLPNSPCSLEIQATKLEDSAVYFCASTPLRQDAYEQYFGPGTRLTVT.

This clonotype was found a few times. The gene calls are TRBV11-2 and TRBJ2-1, with D hard to call. In germline, CDR1 is SGHAT, CDR2 FQNNGV. Trimming removed 2 bases from V and 0 bases from J, with 11 bases in between. The CDR3 spans 16 residues. CDR3 coding DNA: TGTGCCAGCAGCTTACTAGGGCGGAGCTCCTACAATGAGCAGTTCTTC. Protein product: CASSLLGRSSYNEQFF. Using reference TRBV11-2 and TRBJ2-1 for the parts outside the CDR3, the full variable domain is EAGVAQSPRYKIIEKRQSVAFWCNPISGHATLYWYQQILGQGPKLLIQFQNNGVVDDSQLPKDRFSAERLKGVDSTLKIQPAKLEDSAVYLCASSLLGRSSYNEQFFGPGTRLTVL.

This clonotype was picked up a small number of times. The rearrangement joins TRBV29-1 to TRBJ2-1; 15 positions match TRBD2. The CDR3 loop spans 16 amino acids. With V trimmed by 5 bases and J by 4 bases, 6 bases remained unmatched. Germline lookup yields CDR1 SQVTM and CDR2 ANQGSEA. For the CDR3, the DNA is TGCAGCGTTACCGGACTAGCGGGAGGGGGTTACAATGAGCAGTTCTTC. Amino acid sequence: CSVTGLAGGGYNEQFF.

This clonotype turned up a few times. V usage is TRBV6-1 and J usage is TRBJ2-6; D is perhaps TRBD1 (5 bases). The germline V and J ends were trimmed by 1 base and 2 bases, with 6 bases remaining between them. The CDR3 contains 15 residues. Germline CDR1 is MNHNS and CDR2 is SASEGT. CDR3: CASSEVGPGANVLTF. The CDR3 DNA reads TGTGCCAGCAGTGAAGTGGGGCCTGGGGCCAACGTCCTGACTTTC.

The V gene is TRBV20-1, the J gene TRBJ2-7; 11 bases agree with TRBD2. CDR3 length: 17 residues. V lost 0 bases to trimming and J lost 5 bases; unmatched junction nucleotides: 12. Per germline, CDR1 DFQATT and CDR2 SNEGSKA (reference sequence). The CDR3 region has the DNA TGCAGTGCTAGAGAGCCGCCCAGACTAGCGGGAAGGAACGAGCAGTACTTC. It translates to CSAREPPRLAGRNEQYF.

This clonotype appeared a few times. The chain recombines TRBV30 with TRBJ1-5; a weak D match, TRBD1 (5 bases). There are 15 residues in the CDR3. The germline V gene encodes CDR1 GTSNPN and CDR2 SVGIG (reference sequence). Trimming removed 3 bases at V and 5 bases at J, with 17 bases between. Here the CDR3 DNA reads TGTGCCTGGAGCGCCTCCCCTAGGGGCGATCAGCCCCAGCATTTT. This codes for CAWSASPRGDQPQHF.

The rearrangement links TRBV29-1 to TRBJ1-2, with 7 bases that match TRBD1. V dropped 7 bases and J dropped 6; count of bases not matched to a gene: 8. The CDR3 extends over 12 amino acids. Germline assignment: CDR1 SQVTM and CDR2 ANQGSEA. The CDR3 bases are TGCAGCGGGATAGACAGGGAGGATGGCTACACCTTC. The encoded protein is CSGIDREDGYTF.

This chain joins TRBV6-1 and TRBJ2-1, with TRBD2 as a possible D gene (6 bases). Germline V CDR1 and CDR2: MNHNS, SASEGT. The CDR3 covers 15 residues. The V and J ends lost 3 bases and 8 bases respectively, with 17 bases between them. The DNA for the CDR3 is TGTGCCAGCAGTGATGGTGGCGGCTGGGAGGATGAGCAGTTCTTC. Its translation is CASSDGGGWEDEQFF.

This clonotype was seen many times. J is TRBJ2-3 and V is TRBV6-2 or TRBV6-3; D gene uncertain. There are 14 residues in the CDR3. The V end was cut by 4 bases, the J end by 4 bases, with 12 bases between. Germline-derived CDR1 and CDR2 are MNHEY and SVGEGT. The DNA of the CDR3 is TGTGCCAGCAGTTGGGCCCTAGGCGCAGATACGCAGTATTTT. Protein: CASSWALGADTQYF.

The chain joins TRBV2 to TRBJ2-1; 8 bases are shared with TRBD1. V lost 7 bases to trimming and J lost 5 bases; unmatched junction nucleotides: 4. The CDR3 extends over 13 amino acids. CDR1 is SNHLY, CDR2 FYNNEI, per germline. Here the CDR3 reads CASTQDRDNEQFF. In nucleotides, the CDR3 is TGTGCCAGCACCCAGGACAGGGACAATGAGCAGTTCTTC. The complete variable domain, with remaining parts taken from reference TRBV2 and TRBJ2-1, reads EPEVTQTPSHQVTQMGQEVILRCVPISNHLYFYWYRQILGQKVEFLVSFYNNEISEKSEIFDDQFSVERPDGSNFTLKIRSTKLEDSAMYFCASTQDRDNEQFFGPGTRLTVL.

V gene TRBV29-1 combines with J gene TRBJ2-1, with unresolved D. V was pared by 7 bases and J by 7 bases, with 14 bases between. This CDR3 has 12 amino acids. The V gene's germline CDR1 is SQVTM and CDR2 ANQGSEA. CDR3 coding DNA: TGCAGCGGTTTTGGAGAGACGAATGAGCAGTTCTTC. Residues: CSGFGETNEQFF.

This clonotype was found a few times. The chain links TRBV12-3 or TRBV12-4 to TRBJ2-5; D ambiguous. Trimming removed 5 bases at V and 5 bases at J, with 12 bases between. This CDR3 contains 13 residues. The CDR3 reads CASSGSVRETQYF. DNA of the CDR3: TGTGCCAGCAGTGGGTCGGTCCGTGAGACCCAGTACTTC.

This CDR3 reads CASGVSSPGRRMNTEAFF. The CDR3 DNA sequence: TGTGCTAGTGGTGTATCTTCCCCGGGACGGAGGATGAACACTGAAGCTTTCTTT. The chain links TRBV12-5 to TRBJ1-1, with D perhaps TRBD1 (5 bases). The ends were cut back, 5 bases at V and 0 bases at J, with 22 bases in the middle. Germline values: CDR1 LGHNT, CDR2 FRNRAP. The CDR3 consists of 18 residues.

There are a few counts of this clonotype. This chain links TRBV10-2 with TRBJ1-2; 8 bases map to TRBD1. The junction had 7 bases not matched to a gene; V was cut back by 0 bases and J by 13 bases. In germline, CDR1 is WSHSY, CDR2 SAAADI. This CDR3 spans 13 amino acids. This chain's CDR3 is CASSESAGQVVTF. CDR3 DNA: TGCGCCAGCAGTGAGTCGGCGGGACAGGTGGTCACCTTC.

The rearrangement links TRBV12-3 or TRBV12-4 to TRBJ2-6; 14 bases align to TRBD2. The CDR3 is made up of 18 amino acids. After removal of 0 bases from V and 2 bases from J, the junction contained 0 bases not matched to a gene. CDR3 sequence: CASSLAGLAGAGANVLTF. The CDR3 bases are TGTGCCAGCAGTTTAGCGGGACTAGCGGGAGCTGGGGCCAACGTCCTGACTTTC.

The V call is TRBV7-2, the J call TRBJ2-3; D perhaps matches TRBD2 (5 bases). This CDR3 has 15 amino acids. Trimming pared 4 bases from V and 3 bases from J, leaving 14 bases between. Per the germline V gene, CDR1 is SGHTA and CDR2 is FQGNSA. The CDR3 sequence: CASSSRGYVTDTQYF. The CDR3 nucleotides are TGTGCCAGCAGCTCCCGGGGTTACGTGACAGATACGCAGTATTTT.

This clonotype has just a few counts. The V call is TRBV28, the J call TRBJ1-4; D possibly corresponds to TRBD1 (5 bases). CDR1 and CDR2 (germline): MDHEN, SYDVKM. This CDR3 region has 16 residues. The V and J ends lost 6 bases and 8 bases respectively, with 22 bases between them. CDR3 DNA sequence: TGTGCCAGCAGCCGTCTTACCAAGGGGCGTCGGGAAAAACTGTTTTTT. This sequence encodes CASSRLTKGRREKLFF.

The gene calls are TRBV9 and TRBJ2-5; 11 bases are a match to TRBD1. CDR3 length equals 14 residues. The germline V gene has CDR1 SGDLS and CDR2 YYNGEE. With 2 bases clipped from V and 5 bases from J, the junction kept 2 bases outside the gene matches. CDR3 protein: CASSVGQGDETQYF. The CDR3 nucleotides are TGTGCCAGCAGCGTGGGACAGGGGGACGAGACCCAGTACTTC.

There are a few counts of this clonotype. J is TRBJ2-1 and V is TRBV5-1; D uncertain. Trimming pared 2 bases from V and 8 bases from J, leaving 11 bases between. This CDR3 contains 13 residues. Looked up from germline, CDR1 is SGHRS and CDR2 is YFSETQ. The CDR3 sequence: CASSFLGDDEQFF. The CDR3 nucleotides are TGCGCCAGCAGCTTCCTTGGGGATGATGAGCAGTTCTTC. Looking up the rest from reference TRBV5-1 and TRBJ2-1 gives the full variable domain: KAGVTQTPRYLIKTRGQQVTLSCSPISGHRSVSWYQQTPGQGLQFLFEYFSETQRNKGNFPGRFSGRQFSNSRSEMNVSTLELGDSALYLCASSFLGDDEQFFGPGTRLTVL.

This chain uses TRBV2 with TRBJ1-6; D gene unclear. V was clipped by 7 bases and J by 7 bases, with 11 bases between them. This CDR3 comprises 13 residues. Germline assignment: CDR1 SNHLY and CDR2 FYNNEI. The CDR3 DNA reads TGTGCCAGCAACGGACCGCCGAATTCACCCCTCCACTTT. Protein sequence: CASNGPPNSPLHF.

This clonotype was seen at least ten times. The gene calls are TRBV5-1 and TRBJ1-4; D is undetermined. Trimming cost V 0 bases and J 3 bases, with 3 bases left between them. CDR3 length: 13 residues. Germline CDR1 and CDR2: SGHRS and YFSETQ. CDR3 DNA: TGCGCCAGCAGCTTGGAAGCTAATGAAAAACTGTTTTTT. Its translation is CASSLEANEKLFF.

This clonotype was seen only a few times. The chain carries TRBV20-1 and TRBJ1-2; D possibly corresponds to TRBD1 (5 bases). CDR3 length: 13 residues. Germline CDR1 and CDR2: DFQATT and SNEGSKA (reference sequence). V lost 4 bases, J lost 8 bases, and 17 bases lay in between. The chain's CDR3 is CSATREVGIGYTF. CDR3 sequence (DNA): TGCAGTGCTACCAGGGAAGTTGGGATCGGCTACACCTTC.

This clonotype was counted between two and nine times. V is TRBV5-1 and J is TRBJ2-1; D may be TRBD2 (6 bases). V was cut by 4 bases and J by 9 bases, with 17 bases left in between. This CDR3 has 14 amino acids. CDR1 is SGHRS, CDR2 YFSETQ, per germline. In DNA form, the CDR3 reads TGCGCCAGCAGCATGGGGGGAGCCCAGGCTGAGCAGTTCTTC. This translates into CASSMGGAQAEQFF.

About this clonotype: A much larger clone lies one base from this, so it may be a read error. This chain links TRBV5-1 with TRBJ1-1; tentative D call: TRBD1 (6 bases). V gave up 3 bases and J gave up 1 base, with 7 bases separating them. Germline V gene lookup returns CDR1 SGHRS and CDR2 YFSETQ. The CDR3 extends over 13 amino acids. CDR3: CASSSQGNTEAFF. The CDR3 nucleotides read TGCGCCAGCAGCTCACAGGGGAACACTGAAGCTTTCTTT. Filled out from reference TRBV5-1 and TRBJ1-1, the complete variable domain reads KAGVTQTPRYLIKTRGQQVTLSCSPISGHRSVSWYQQTPGQGLQFLFEYFSETQRNKGNFPGRFSGRQFSNSRSEMNVSTLELGDSALYLCASSSQGNTEAFFGQGTRLTVV.

This clonotype was counted only a few times. This sequence joins TRBV7-9 and TRBJ2-7; no firm D call. Germline CDR1 SEHNR, CDR2 FQNEAQ (reference sequence). V lost 6 bases, J lost 3 bases, and 9 bases lay in between. The CDR3 runs to 12 residues. The CDR3 loop reads CASSYDRYEQYF. DNA of the CDR3: TGTGCCAGCAGTTACGACCGCTACGAGCAGTACTTC.

This chain connects TRBV5-1 to TRBJ2-3; possibly TRBD2 for D (6 bases). Per germline, CDR1 SGHRS and CDR2 YFSETQ. The ends were cut back, 4 bases at V and 0 bases at J, with 12 bases in the middle. CDR3 length: 15 residues. The CDR3 bases are TGCGCCAGCAGCAGCCTGCTAGCGAGCACAGATACGCAGTATTTT. Translating gives CASSSLLASTDTQYF. The whole variable domain, remainder taken from reference TRBV5-1 and TRBJ2-3, is KAGVTQTPRYLIKTRGQQVTLSCSPISGHRSVSWYQQTPGQGLQFLFEYFSETQRNKGNFPGRFSGRQFSNSRSEMNVSTLELGDSALYLCASSSLLASTDTQYFGPGTRLTVL.

This clonotype was found a few times. The gene calls are TRBV20-1 and TRBJ1-1; D possibly corresponds to TRBD1 (5 bases). This CDR3 comprises 13 residues. CDR1 and CDR2 (germline): DFQATT, SNEGSKA (reference sequence). CDR3 region: CTPGPMYHTEAFF. DNA of the CDR3: TGCACGCCGGGACCCATGTACCACACTGAAGCTTTCTTT.